The 21 T cell receptor beta chains below were found in one sample sequenced in a study of blood T cell repertoires in COVID-19. Profiling relied on immunoSEQ multiplex PCR, and the TCRdb table lists in-frame clones only, not all of them. The repertoire holds 57,000 or so clones, about 85% seen once, with roughly 5% in the top ten. Sequencing used peripheral blood. The receptors stem from a man aged 65-85 years with acute or convalescent COVID-19.

V is TRBV5-6 and J is TRBJ1-6, with 7 bases that match TRBD1. The germline gives CDR1 SGHDT, CDR2 YYEEEE. The ends lost 1 base at V and 7 bases at J; junction bases unmatched: 8. This CDR3 region has 16 residues. The CDR3 DNA follows: TGTGCCAGCAGCTTGATACTCACAGGGGAAAATTCACCCCTCCACTTT. Amino acid sequence: CASSLILTGENSPLHF.

The CDR3 bases are TGTGCCAGCAGCCTCACAGGGCTCACTGAAGCTTTCTTT. Encoded protein: CASSLTGLTEAFF. The rearrangement uses TRBV12-3 or TRBV12-4 and TRBJ1-1, with D possibly being TRBD1 (6 bases). Trimming removed 6 bases at V and 4 bases at J, with 12 bases between. CDR3 length: 13 amino acids.

This clone was counted a single time. V is TRBV5-1 and J is TRBJ2-1, with 9 nucleotides matching TRBD1. The junction had 15 bases not matched to a gene; V was cut back by 4 bases and J by 7 bases. The CDR3 is 17 amino acids. Germline assignment: CDR1 SGHRS and CDR2 YFSETQ. Written as DNA, the CDR3 is TGCGCCAGCAGCACAAGGACAAACCTCGGACAGGGGAATGAGCAGTTCTTC. It is translated as CASSTRTNLGQGNEQFF.

J is TRBJ1-4 and V is TRBV4-1, with 8 bases fitting TRBD1. Germline CDR1 and CDR2: MGHRA and YSYEKL. Trimming at V came to 4 bases and at J to 0 bases, leaving 10 bases not matched to a gene. CDR3 length equals 18 residues. CDR3 coding DNA: TGCGCCAGCAGCCCATCCAGGGGGCGCGAACCAACTAATGAAAAACTGTTTTTT. Its translation is CASSPSRGREPTNEKLFF.

The chain carries TRBV6-6 and TRBJ2-7; 8 nucleotides line up with TRBD1. CDR3 length equals 12 residues. V lost 9 bases and J lost 2; bases outside the gene matches: 3. Germline V gives CDR1 MNHNY, CDR2 SVGAGI (reference sequence). CDR3 nucleotides: TGTGCCAGTGGGACAGGTACCTACGAGCAGTACTTC. Translated, it gives CASGTGTYEQYF.

V and J are TRBV5-1 and TRBJ1-1; 7 nucleotides agree with TRBD1. V was pared by 4 bases and J by 2 bases, with 5 bases of the junction left unmatched. The CDR3 extends over 14 amino acids. Germline V gives CDR1 SGHRS, CDR2 YFSETQ. The CDR3 protein is CASSTGTVNTEAFF. The DNA of the CDR3 is TGCGCCAGCAGCACAGGGACAGTTAACACTGAAGCTTTCTTT.

The genes are TRBV19 and TRBJ2-1; 7 bases line up with TRBD1. Trimming cost V 7 bases and J 9 bases; bases outside gene matches: 18. CDR3 length equals 16 residues. The germline CDR1 and CDR2 sequences are LNHDA and SQIVND (reference sequence). CDR3 protein: CASTNPGTALNGEQFF. The CDR3 coding sequence is TGTGCCAGTACTAACCCTGGGACAGCCCTTAATGGTGAGCAGTTCTTC.

The chain links TRBV9 to TRBJ2-2; D gene uncertain. The germline V and J ends were trimmed by 10 bases and 2 bases, with 12 bases remaining between them. In germline, CDR1 is SGDLS, CDR2 YYNGEE. The length of the CDR3 is 13 residues. The CDR3: CASQRGNTGELFF. The CDR3 DNA follows: TGTGCCTCTCAACGCGGAAACACCGGGGAGCTGTTTTTT.

The chain joins TRBV6-5 to TRBJ1-2, with D perhaps TRBD1 (5 bases). Germline V gives CDR1 MNHEY, CDR2 SVGAGI. This CDR3 is 13 amino acids long. V was trimmed by 6 bases and J by 4 bases, leaving 12 bases between them. CDR3 sequence (DNA): TGTGCCAGCAGCCCCAGGGAAGGCTATGGCTACACCTTC. It is translated as CASSPREGYGYTF.

J is TRBJ2-5 and V is TRBV5-1, with TRBD2 identical over 7 bases. CDR3 length: 15 residues. The V segment lost 3 bases and the J segment 1 base; nucleotides outside the gene matches: 6. The germline V gene encodes CDR1 SGHRS and CDR2 YFSETQ. This chain's CDR3 is CASSSSTGGQETQYF. The CDR3 bases are TGCGCCAGCAGCTCTAGCACGGGGGGCCAAGAGACCCAGTACTTC.

The chain combines TRBV11-2 with TRBJ2-1, with 8 bases matching TRBD2. The CDR3 is 17 amino acids. Germline CDR1 SGHAT, CDR2 FQNNGV. The V gene end was trimmed by 5 bases and the J gene end by 8 bases; junction bases not matched to a gene: 17. The CDR3 loop reads CASSKYVAGGPWDEQFF. The CDR3 DNA reads TGTGCCAGCAGCAAGTACGTGGCGGGGGGTCCCTGGGATGAGCAGTTCTTC.

This clone has only a few counts. Its ends do not fully match the called genes, so a read error is possible. CDR3 residues: CATSRDSGGAHF. The CDR3 DNA sequence: TGTGCCACCAGCAGAGATTCGGGGGGCGCACACTTT. This chain joins TRBV15 and TRBJ1-1, with D perhaps matching TRBD1 (6 bases). The germline gives CDR1 LNHNV, CDR2 YYDKDF (reference sequence). The CDR3 runs 12 residues.

This rearrangement joins TRBV7-6 to TRBJ2-2, with TRBD2 identical over 14 bases. CDR3 length: 17 amino acids. The V segment lost 5 bases and the J segment 5 bases; nucleotides outside the gene matches: 7. Germline V gene data show CDR1 as SGHVS and CDR2 as FNYEAQ. CDR3: CASSPRTSGGWTGELFF. DNA for the CDR3: TGTGCCAGCAGCCCGAGGACTAGCGGGGGGTGGACCGGGGAGCTGTTTTTT.

This chain links TRBV5-1 with TRBJ1-5; D not certain. The CDR3 contains 15 residues. Germline CDR1 is SGHRS and CDR2 is YFSETQ. V lost 4 bases and J 1 base, leaving 12 bases between the germline ends. The CDR3 DNA reads as TGCGCCAGCAGCACAGAGGGAGGCAGCAATCAGCCCCAGCATTTT. This codes for CASSTEGGSNQPQHF.

A few counts support this clone. The chain uses TRBV19 and TRBJ2-1; D is perhaps TRBD1 (6 bases). V dropped 6 bases and J dropped 9 bases, with 18 bases sitting between them. There are 14 residues in the CDR3. From germline, CDR1 is LNHDA and CDR2 SQIVND (reference sequence). CDR3 sequence: CASRRGTVRGEQFF. The DNA of the CDR3 is TGTGCCAGTAGGAGGGGGACGGTTCGTGGTGAGCAGTTCTTC.

V and J are TRBV19 and TRBJ1-1; possibly TRBD1 for D (5 bases). The CDR3 has 13 amino acids. Germline V gives CDR1 LNHDA, CDR2 SQIVND (reference sequence). The V end lost 6 bases, the J end lost 0 bases, and 8 bases lay between the germline ends. The CDR3 DNA reads TGTGCCAGTAGCCCGGGGGTGAACACTGAAGCTTTCTTT. Translated, it gives CASSPGVNTEAFF.

Only a few counts were recorded for this clone. V gene TRBV4-1 combines with J gene TRBJ1-3, with 7 bases lining up with TRBD1. There are 17 residues in the CDR3. V dropped 3 bases and J dropped 0; count of bases not matched to a gene: 8. Germline-derived CDR1 and CDR2 are MGHRA and YSYEKL. The CDR3, as DNA: TGCGCCAGCAGCCAGGCCCCGGGACAGCGCTCTGGAAACACCATATATTTT. Its protein product is CASSQAPGQRSGNTIYF.

The gene calls are TRBV18 and TRBJ1-2, with TRBD1 identical over 7 bases. The germline V gene has CDR1 KGHSH and CDR2 LQKENI. The CDR3 covers 13 residues. J gave up 4 bases and V 2 bases, and 1 base lay outside the gene matches. CDR3 DNA sequence: TGTGCCAGCTCACCAACAGGGGCCTATGGCTACACCTTC. This sequence encodes CASSPTGAYGYTF.

The V gene is TRBV29-1, the J gene TRBJ2-5, with TRBD1 identical over 8 bases. V trimming: 4 bases; J trimming: 5 bases; junction bases outside the gene matches: 6. The length of the CDR3 is 13 residues. CDR1 is SQVTM, CDR2 ANQGSEA, per germline. The CDR3 DNA reads as TGCAGCGTTGGAGGCAGGGGGCGGGAGACCCAGTACTTC. This gives the protein CSVGGRGRETQYF.

The CDR3 here is CASRNSYSNQPQHF. DNA of the CDR3: TGTGCCAGCAGGAACAGTTATAGCAATCAGCCCCAGCATTTT. The rearrangement joins TRBV2 to TRBJ1-5; D unresolved. V was trimmed by 6 bases and J by 0 bases, leaving 9 bases between them. This CDR3 is 14 amino acids long. Germline V gene data show CDR1 as SNHLY and CDR2 as FYNNEI.

The rearrangement links TRBV11-3 to TRBJ2-1; no clear D gene. The CDR3 totals 15 residues. Germline-derived CDR1 and CDR2 are SGHNT and YENEEA. Trimming took 0 bases from V and 3 from J, leaving 9 bases between them. CDR3 amino acids: CASSLDLGSYNEQFF. The CDR3 DNA is TGTGCCAGCAGCTTAGATCTAGGCAGCTACAATGAGCAGTTCTTC.